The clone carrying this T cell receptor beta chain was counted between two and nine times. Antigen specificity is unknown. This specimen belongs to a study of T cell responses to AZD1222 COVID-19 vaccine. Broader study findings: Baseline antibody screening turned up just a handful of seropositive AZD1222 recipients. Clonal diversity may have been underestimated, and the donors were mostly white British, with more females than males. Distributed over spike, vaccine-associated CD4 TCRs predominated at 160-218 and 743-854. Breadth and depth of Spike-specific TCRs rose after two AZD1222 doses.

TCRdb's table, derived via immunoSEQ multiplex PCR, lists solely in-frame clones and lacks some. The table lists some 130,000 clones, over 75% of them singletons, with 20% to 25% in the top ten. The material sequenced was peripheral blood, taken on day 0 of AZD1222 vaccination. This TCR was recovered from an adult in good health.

The CDR3 region has the DNA TGTGCCAGCAGCATACATAGCGGGGGGGCCGGTGAGCAGTTCTTC. Its protein product is CASSIHSGGAGEQFF. The chain links TRBV7-9 to TRBJ2-1; 11 nucleotides align to TRBD2. Unmatched junction bases numbered 9, after V lost 5 bases and J lost 9 bases. The CDR3 has 15 residues. Looked up from germline, CDR1 is SEHNR and CDR2 is FQNEAQ (reference sequence).